A selection of T cell receptor beta chains follows, all from one sample in a study of technical replicates of blood from several donors. The repertoire was sequenced with immunoSEQ multiplex PCR; TCRdb's copy has only in-frame clones and lacks some. The repertoire holds roughly 68,000 clones, with 90% to 95% as singletons. The sequenced sample consisted of PBMCs. These receptors originate from a human donor in good health. Some clones in this sample may be carry-over from other donors' samples. Each CDR3 is given with its conserved first and last residue. D genes are given only for firm matches. Size is stated for part of the rows, as once, few or many counts, or as a class when the clone is expanded.

clone size: .
J gene: TRBJ1-2
V gene: TRBV9
D gene: .
CDR3 DNA: TGTGCCAGCACACTCGGGGGGGTACCTAACTATGGCTACACCTTC
CDR3 protein: CASTLGGVPNYGYTF

clone size: .
J gene: TRBJ2-5
V gene: TRBV12-5
D gene: .
CDR3 DNA: TGTGCTAGTGGTCTACAGGCGGAGACCCAGTACTTC
CDR3 protein: CASGLQAETQYF

clone size: .
J gene: TRBJ2-7
V gene: TRBV21-1
D gene: .
CDR3 DNA: TGTGCCAGCAGCAAAGTCGGCCTGTTAGGACAGTTCTACGAGCAGTACTTC
CDR3 protein: CASSKVGLLGQFYEQYF

clone size: .
J gene: TRBJ2-1
V gene: TRBV7-6
D gene: .
CDR3 DNA: TGTGCCAGCAGCTTAGTGTTCAGCTCCTACAATGAGCAGTTCTTC
CDR3 protein: CASSLVFSSYNEQFF

clone size: .
J gene: TRBJ2-7
V gene: TRBV11-1
D gene: .
CDR3 DNA: TGTGCCAGCACCAAGGTCGGGGGGCTTTACGAGCAGTACTTC
CDR3 protein: CASTKVGGLYEQYF

clone size: .
J gene: TRBJ1-6
V gene: TRBV5-1
D gene: TRBD1
CDR3 DNA: TGCGCCAGCAGCTTCGCCCCGACAGGGCTAGTAGGCAATAATTCACCCCTCCACTTT
CDR3 protein: CASSFAPTGLVGNNSPLHF

clone size: .
J gene: TRBJ1-1
V gene: TRBV18
D gene: .
CDR3 DNA: TGTGCCAGCTCACCCAGAGAAGGGGGTCTGAACACTGAAGCTTTCTTT
CDR3 protein: CASSPREGGLNTEAFF

clone size: .
J gene: TRBJ1-5
V gene: TRBV2
D gene: .
CDR3 DNA: TGTGCCAGCAAACGGGGTTGGCCATATAGCAATCAGCCCCAGCATTTT
CDR3 protein: CASKRGWPYSNQPQHF

clone size: .
J gene: TRBJ2-3
V gene: TRBV27
D gene: .
CDR3 DNA: TGTGCCAGCAGTTTATCGGGTCAGGGTTTGGGGGGAGATACGCAGTATTTT
CDR3 protein: CASSLSGQGLGGDTQYF

clone size: .
J gene: TRBJ2-7
V gene: TRBV10-1
D gene: .
CDR3 DNA: TGCGCCAGCAGTGAGTACGACTCCACCTACGAGCAGTACTTC
CDR3 protein: CASSEYDSTYEQYF

clone size: .
J gene: TRBJ2-3
V gene: TRBV5-1
D gene: .
CDR3 DNA: TGCGCCAGCAGCTTTGGACAGAGCACAGATACGCAGTATTTT
CDR3 protein: CASSFGQSTDTQYF

clone size: .
J gene: TRBJ2-3
V gene: TRBV5-1
D gene: TRBD2
CDR3 DNA: TGCGCCAGCAGCTGGGGGACTAGCGGGGTGACAGATACGCAGTATTTT
CDR3 protein: CASSWGTSGVTDTQYF

clone size: once
J gene: TRBJ1-2
V gene: TRBV2
D gene: TRBD1
CDR3 DNA: TGTGCCAGCAATGGACAGGTCTATGGCTACACCTTC
CDR3 protein: CASNGQVYGYTF

clone size: few
J gene: TRBJ2-7
V gene: TRBV19
D gene: .
CDR3 DNA: TGTGCCAGTAGTGCCCGGACTGCGGGGGAGCAGTACTTC
CDR3 protein: CASSARTAGEQYF

clone size: .
J gene: TRBJ1-5
V gene: TRBV19
D gene: .
CDR3 DNA: TGTGCCAGCAAGTCACAGGGTAATGACAATCAGCCCCAGCATTTT
CDR3 protein: CASKSQGNDNQPQHF

clone size: .
J gene: TRBJ2-7
V gene: TRBV19
D gene: .
CDR3 DNA: TGTGCCAGTAGTATCATGGGGGGAAGCCGCGAGCAGTACTTC
CDR3 protein: CASSIMGGSREQYF

clone size: .
J gene: TRBJ2-7
V gene: TRBV6-1
D gene: TRBD2
CDR3 DNA: TGTGCCAGCTACGGACTAGCGAACCCAGAGCAGTACTTC
CDR3 protein: CASYGLANPEQYF

clone size: .
J gene: TRBJ2-1
V gene: TRBV13
D gene: TRBD2
CDR3 DNA: TGTGCCAGCAGCCCCATCGGACTAGCGGGAGTGTTGGATGAGCAGTTCTTC
CDR3 protein: CASSPIGLAGVLDEQFF

clone size: .
J gene: TRBJ1-2
V gene: TRBV6-1
D gene: TRBD1
CDR3 DNA: TGTGCCAGCAGTGTCGACAGGGTTCGTGGCTACACCTTC
CDR3 protein: CASSVDRVRGYTF

clone size: .
J gene: TRBJ2-1
V gene: TRBV18
D gene: .
CDR3 DNA: TGTGCCAGCTCACGAACAGTAGCGAACTCCTACAATGAGCAGTTCTTC
CDR3 protein: CASSRTVANSYNEQFF

clone size: .
J gene: TRBJ2-7
V gene: TRBV18
D gene: TRBD1
CDR3 DNA: TGTGCCAGCTCATCGGGACAGACCTACGAGCAGTACTTC
CDR3 protein: CASSSGQTYEQYF

clone size: .
J gene: TRBJ2-7
V gene: TRBV9
D gene: TRBD2
CDR3 DNA: TGTGCCAGCAGCGTAGGGACTAGCGGATACTACGAGCAGTACTTC
CDR3 protein: CASSVGTSGYYEQYF

clone size: .
J gene: TRBJ2-1
V gene: TRBV6-1
D gene: TRBD2
CDR3 DNA: TGTGCCAGCAGTGACCTAACTAGCGGGAGCTACAATGAGCAGTTCTTC
CDR3 protein: CASSDLTSGSYNEQFF

clone size: .
J gene: TRBJ2-4
V gene: TRBV6-1
D gene: TRBD2
CDR3 DNA: TGTGCCAGCAGTGAAGGGTGGGGACTACAGGTTCAGTACTTC
CDR3 protein: CASSEGWGLQVQYF

clone size: .
J gene: TRBJ2-3
V gene: TRBV7-2
D gene: TRBD2
CDR3 DNA: TGTGCCAGCAGCTTAGCCCTAGCGGGGGGCACAGATACGCAGTATTTT
CDR3 protein: CASSLALAGGTDTQYF

clone size: .
J gene: TRBJ1-1
V gene: TRBV19
D gene: TRBD1
CDR3 DNA: TGTGCCAGTACCGACAGGGATAAGAACACTGAAGCTTTCTTT
CDR3 protein: CASTDRDKNTEAFF

clone size: .
J gene: TRBJ1-4
V gene: TRBV5-1
D gene: .
CDR3 DNA: TGCGCCAGCAGCTTGGGGGCAGGACAGACAACTAATGAAAAACTGTTTTTT
CDR3 protein: CASSLGAGQTTNEKLFF

clone size: .
J gene: TRBJ1-2
V gene: TRBV29-1
D gene: .
CDR3 DNA: TGCAGCGACGGAGGGTATGGCTACACCTTC
CDR3 protein: CSDGGYGYTF

clone size: .
J gene: TRBJ2-3
V gene: TRBV7-3
D gene: TRBD2
CDR3 DNA: TGTGCCAGCAGCTTAAGGGGGGGAGCGGGGGCAGCAGATACGCAGTATTTT
CDR3 protein: CASSLRGGAGAADTQYF

clone size: .
J gene: TRBJ2-7
V gene: TRBV2
D gene: TRBD2
CDR3 DNA: TGTGCCAGTCGATTAGCGGGAGGGCCAAACGAGCAGTACTTC
CDR3 protein: CASRLAGGPNEQYF

clone size: .
J gene: TRBJ2-1
V gene: TRBV7-2
D gene: .
CDR3 DNA: TGTGCCAGCAGCAACATTTTTGAGCAGTTCTTC
CDR3 protein: CASSNIFEQFF

clone size: .
J gene: TRBJ2-1
V gene: TRBV7-9
D gene: .
CDR3 DNA: TGTGCCAGCAGCCATGGCCTTCCTCCCCCCTACAATGAGCAGTTCTTC
CDR3 protein: CASSHGLPPPYNEQFF

clone size: .
J gene: TRBJ1-4
V gene: TRBV28
D gene: .
CDR3 DNA: TGTGCCAGCAGGACCGACGGGGGATTAACCCTGTTTTTT
CDR3 protein: CASRTDGGLTLFF

clone size: .
J gene: TRBJ1-5
V gene: TRBV13
D gene: TRBD1
CDR3 DNA: TGTGCCAGCAGCCCAACCTCCACGCCGGGACAGGGGGCTTGGGGGAATCAGCCCCAGCATTTT
CDR3 protein: CASSPTSTPGQGAWGNQPQHF

clone size: .
J gene: TRBJ2-3
V gene: TRBV5-1
D gene: TRBD1
CDR3 DNA: TGCGCCAGCAGCTCTAACCCGGGACAGACAGATACGCAGTATTTT
CDR3 protein: CASSSNPGQTDTQYF

clone size: .
J gene: TRBJ2-5
V gene: TRBV27
D gene: .
CDR3 DNA: TGTGCCAGCAGTACAGGGTCTGACGAGACCCAGTACTTC
CDR3 protein: CASSTGSDETQYF

clone size: .
J gene: TRBJ2-5
V gene: TRBV7-8
D gene: TRBD2
CDR3 DNA: TGTGCCAGCAGCCCCGTTGGGAGCGGGAGTACCGAGACCCAGTACTTC
CDR3 protein: CASSPVGSGSTETQYF